Below, 5 T cell receptor beta chains from the same sample are listed, as sequenced in a study of blood T cell repertoires in COVID-19 (dated by TCRdb to 2020 to 2022). The receptor library was made with the immunoSEQ multiplex PCR assay. Not all clones reach the TCRdb copy of this immuneACCESS table, which keeps in-frame sequences only. Checked studies attribute under half of the gap to unresolved V genes and leave the rest unexplained. The sample table lists over 200,000 clones, 75% to 90% of them with a count of one. The ten largest clones represent less than 3% of the sample. The sequencing sample was made of peripheral blood. The receptor set was obtained from a young man with COVID-19, enrolled during active disease.

The sample holds one count of this clone. This chain connects TRBV27 to TRBJ1-2; D gene uncertain. CDR1 is MNHEY and CDR2 is SMNVEV in the germline V gene (reference sequence). The CDR3 contains 13 residues. The germline V and J ends were trimmed by 3 bases and 1 base, with 6 bases remaining between them. The CDR3 DNA reads TGTGCCAGCAGTTTTAGAAATAACTATGGCTACACCTTC. This codes for CASSFRNNYGYTF.

This chain links TRBV2 with TRBJ1-6; 8 nucleotides align to TRBD1. CDR1 and CDR2 from the germline V gene are SNHLY and FYNNEI. The V segment lost 1 base and the J segment 9 bases; nucleotides outside the gene matches: 5. There are 15 residues in the CDR3. The CDR3 region is CASSEVQGAASPLHF. In DNA, the CDR3 is TGTGCCAGCAGTGAAGTGCAGGGGGCGGCTTCACCCCTCCACTTT.

The chain joins TRBV19 to TRBJ1-1; D perhaps matches TRBD1 (5 bases). Germline V gene lookup returns CDR1 LNHDA and CDR2 SQIVND (reference sequence). Trimming took 7 bases from V and 7 from J, leaving 19 bases between them. The CDR3 loop spans 14 amino acids. In nucleotides, the CDR3 is TGTGCCAGTACCTGGACAAGCCGTAGTTTTGAAGCTTTCTTT. Translated: CASTWTSRSFEAFF.

J is TRBJ1-2 and V is TRBV7-9; D call uncertain. Per the germline V gene, CDR1 is SEHNR and CDR2 is FQNEAQ (reference sequence). The germline V and J ends were trimmed by 1 base and 6 bases, with 9 bases remaining between them. CDR3 size: 13 residues. The CDR3 coding sequence is TGTGCCAGCAGCTTAGACCTAATGAATGGCTACACCTTC. Its translation: CASSLDLMNGYTF.

This rearrangement joins TRBV28 to TRBJ2-1, with D maybe TRBD2 (5 bases). Trimming removed 4 bases from V and 9 bases from J, with 22 bases in between. In germline, CDR1 is MDHEN, CDR2 SYDVKM. This CDR3 is built from 16 residues. CDR3: CASSSSPDWSLGEQFF. The CDR3 DNA sequence: TGTGCCAGCAGTTCCTCCCCGGACTGGAGTCTAGGTGAGCAGTTCTTC.